The rows below give T cell receptor beta chains drawn from one sample of a study of identical twins. TCRdb used MiXCR to reprocess the 5' RACE reads, holding one entry per CDR3 protein. The sample includes approximately 230,000 distinct CDR3 sequences, around 15% of them seen just once. The sample was memory (CD45RO+) T cells sorted from blood. These receptor sequences come from a woman between 18 and 29 years old in good health. The CDR3 runs from the conserved cysteine through the conserved F or W. D genes are given only for firm matches. Size is stated for part of the rows, as once, few or many counts, or as a class when the clone is expanded.

j_gene,v_gene,d_gene,abundance,CDR3nt,CDR3aa
TRBJ2-1,TRBV5-8,TRBD2,.,TGTGCCAGCCTCGGCGGGAGGGGGTACAATGAGCAGTTCTTC,CASLGGRGYNEQFF
TRBJ1-5,TRBV6-2/TRBV6-3,.,few,TGTGCCAGCAAAGTACAACAGGCGCTGCAGCCCCAGCATTTT,CASKVQQALQPQHF
TRBJ1-1,TRBV20-1,TRBD1,.,TGCAGTGCCACGACAGGGATGGGCACTGAAGCTTTCTTT,CSATTGMGTEAFF
TRBJ1-1,TRBV18,TRBD1,few,TGTGCCAGCTCTGGACAGGGTGGGGCTGAAGCTTTCTTT,CASSGQGGAEAFF
TRBJ1-6,TRBV7-3,.,few,TGTGCCAGCAGCTTCTACAGGGTCTCACCCCTCCACTTT,CASSFYRVSPLHF
TRBJ2-7,TRBV5-6,TRBD1,few,TGTGCCAGCAGCTTTCTGGGACAGGGGAGAGAGCAGTACTTC,CASSFLGQGREQYF
TRBJ2-7,TRBV20-1,.,.,TGCAGTGCTAGAGGGTCGGAACGGGCCTGGGGGGAGCAGTACTTC,CSARGSERAWGEQYF
TRBJ2-1,TRBV10-3,.,once,TGTGCCATCAGTCGACAGGAGCTACTCGACAATGAGCAGTTCTTC,CAISRQELLDNEQFF
TRBJ1-1,TRBV20-1,.,few,TGCAGTGCCCTAACCCCCTTGAACACTGAAGCTTTCTTT,CSALTPLNTEAFF
TRBJ2-5,TRBV2,.,.,TGTGCCAGCAGGGTTCATGCGAGCCAGTACTTC,CASRVHASQYF
TRBJ2-2,TRBV5-1,TRBD1,.,TGCGCCAGCAGCTTTAGACTTGGACAGGGGACTAAGTCCGGGGAGCTGTTTTTT,CASSFRLGQGTKSGELFF
TRBJ2-7,TRBV5-1,TRBD1,many,TGCGCCAGCAGCTATCGGGACAGGCCCTACGAGCAGTACTTC,CASSYRDRPYEQYF
TRBJ2-1,TRBV19,TRBD2,once,TGTGCCAGTAGGCCGTCTAGCGGGAGCTCCTACAATGAGCAGTTCTTC,CASRPSSGSSYNEQFF
TRBJ1-4,TRBV7-9,TRBD1,few,TGTGCCAGCAGCCCCGTGGGACAGGCTAATGAAAAACTGTTTTTT,CASSPVGQANEKLFF
TRBJ1-5,TRBV30,.,few,TGTGCCTGGATTGACCGAGTTAGCAATCAGCCCCAGCATTTT,CAWIDRVSNQPQHF
TRBJ2-1,TRBV12-3/TRBV12-4,.,.,TGTGCCAGCAGGCCCAGGGGGGGCTCCTACAATGAGCAGTTCTTC,CASRPRGGSYNEQFF
TRBJ2-5,TRBV20-1,TRBD2,.,TGCAGTGCCGCCTCGGACCCCCCCCGGGAGGATACCCAGTACTTC,CSAASDPPREDTQYF
TRBJ2-3,TRBV24-1,TRBD1,.,TGTGCCAGCGGGACAGGGGCCACAGATACGCAGTATTTT,CASGTGATDTQYF
TRBJ1-1,TRBV7-2,TRBD1,many,TGTGCCAGCAGCCAATGGACAGGACCCACTGAAGCTTTCTTT,CASSQWTGPTEAFF
TRBJ1-2,TRBV30,TRBD1,.,TGTGCCTGGAAGGGGGCGCGGGTCTATGGCTACACCTTC,CAWKGARVYGYTF
TRBJ2-1,TRBV5-4,TRBD2,once,TGTGCCAGCAGCTTTCTAGCGGGAGTTGGGACCTACAATGAGCAGTTCTTC,CASSFLAGVGTYNEQFF
TRBJ2-1,TRBV12-3/TRBV12-4,.,.,TGTGCCAGCAGGACCGAGCGGGCCTCCTACAATGAGCAGTTCTTC,CASRTERASYNEQFF
TRBJ2-3,TRBV14,.,few,TGTGCCAGCAGCCGGAGGTGGAGCACAGATACGCAGTATTTT,CASSRRWSTDTQYF
TRBJ1-2,TRBV19,.,many,TGTGCCAGTAGTATAGACCGGACGGGCTATGGCTACACCTTC,CASSIDRTGYGYTF
TRBJ2-1,TRBV4-2,.,.,TGTGCCAGCAGCCAAGAGGGGGCCTCCTACAATGAGCAGTTCTTC,CASSQEGASYNEQFF
TRBJ2-3,TRBV19,.,few,TGTGCCAGTAGTATACGGGTAGGCACAGATACGCAGTATTTT,CASSIRVGTDTQYF
TRBJ2-1,TRBV9,TRBD2,.,TGTGCCAGCAGCGGCAGCGGGGGGGAGGATGAGCAGTTCTTC,CASSGSGGEDEQFF
TRBJ1-5,TRBV7-9,TRBD1,.,TGTGCCAGCAGCTACGACAGGGTCACTCCCCAGCATTTT,CASSYDRVTPQHF
TRBJ2-4,TRBV12-3/TRBV12-4,.,.,TGTGCCAGCAGTCCTAGACAGGGAGGGAACATTCAGTACTTC,CASSPRQGGNIQYF
TRBJ1-1,TRBV7-9,.,.,TGTGCCAGCAGCTTAGGAGCAGCTTACTACACTGAAGCTTTCTTT,CASSLGAAYYTEAFF
TRBJ1-1,TRBV29-1,TRBD1,few,TGCAGCGTTTCCGCCCGGACAGGGCCCACTGAAGCTTTCTTT,CSVSARTGPTEAFF
TRBJ1-1,TRBV20-1,.,few,TGCAGTGCTAGGTGGGCGACAAACACTGAAGCTTTCTTT,CSARWATNTEAFF
TRBJ2-3,TRBV7-9,TRBD2,many,TGTGCCAGCAGCTTAAGGCGGGAGGGAGATACGCAGTATTTT,CASSLRREGDTQYF